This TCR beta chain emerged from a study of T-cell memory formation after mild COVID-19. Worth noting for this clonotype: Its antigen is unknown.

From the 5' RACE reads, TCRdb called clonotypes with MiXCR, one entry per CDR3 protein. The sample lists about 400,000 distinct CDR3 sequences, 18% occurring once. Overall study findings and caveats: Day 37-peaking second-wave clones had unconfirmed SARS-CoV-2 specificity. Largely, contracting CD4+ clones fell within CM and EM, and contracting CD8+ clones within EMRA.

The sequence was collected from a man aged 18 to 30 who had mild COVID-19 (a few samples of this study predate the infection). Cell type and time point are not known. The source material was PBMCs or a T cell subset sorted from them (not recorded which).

The CDR3 reads CASSFGQGGNYGYTF. The CDR3 DNA is TGTGCCAGCAGTTTCGGCCAGGGAGGGAACTATGGCTACACCTTC. The chain uses TRBV27 and TRBJ1-2; D might be TRBD1 (5 bases). Trimming removed 3 bases at V and 2 bases at J, with 13 bases between. Germline V lookup: CDR1 MNHEY, CDR2 SMNVEV (reference sequence). The CDR3 is made up of 15 amino acids.